The 2 T cell receptor beta chains below all came from one sample that was sequenced in a study of control samples from healthy donors and cancer patients. Repertoires were generated with immunoSEQ multiplex PCR, while TCRdb's copy carries only in-frame clones and drops some. The sample shows some 90,000 clones, roughly nine tenths of them seen only once. Material: blood. The receptors were sampled from a woman aged 45 to 65 in good health.

The chain links TRBV6-6 to TRBJ2-2; 10 nucleotides agree with TRBD1. Trimming cost V 6 bases and J 7 bases; bases outside gene matches: 14. Looked up from germline, CDR1 is MNHNY and CDR2 is SVGAGI (reference sequence). This CDR3 is built from 17 residues. For the CDR3, the DNA is TGTGCCAGCAGCCGACTGTTCGGGACAGGGGTTATCGGGGAGCTGTTTTTT. Protein: CASSRLFGTGVIGELFF.

This chain connects TRBV6-2 or TRBV6-3 to TRBJ2-5; TRBD2 aligns across 10 bases. Germline-derived CDR1 and CDR2 are MNHEY and SVGEGT. This CDR3 is built from 15 residues. Losses at the gene ends were 5 bases for V and 7 bases for J; bases not matched to a gene: 10. The CDR3 region is CASSVGTSVTGTQYF. The CDR3 nucleotides are TGTGCCAGCAGTGTTGGGACTAGCGTCACGGGGACCCAGTACTTC.